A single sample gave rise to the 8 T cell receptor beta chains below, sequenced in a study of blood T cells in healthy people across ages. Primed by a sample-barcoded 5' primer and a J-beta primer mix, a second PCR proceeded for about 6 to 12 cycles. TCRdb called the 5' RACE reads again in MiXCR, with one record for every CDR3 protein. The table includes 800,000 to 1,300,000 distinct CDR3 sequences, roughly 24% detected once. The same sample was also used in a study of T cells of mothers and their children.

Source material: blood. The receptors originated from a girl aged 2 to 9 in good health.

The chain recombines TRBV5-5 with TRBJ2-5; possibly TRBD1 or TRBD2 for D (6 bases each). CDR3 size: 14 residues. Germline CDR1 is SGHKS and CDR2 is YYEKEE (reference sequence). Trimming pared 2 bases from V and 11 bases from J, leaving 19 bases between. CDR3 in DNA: TGTGCCAGCAGCTTATTTACAGGGTCGGGAGAGCAGTACTTC. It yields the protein CASSLFTGSGEQYF.

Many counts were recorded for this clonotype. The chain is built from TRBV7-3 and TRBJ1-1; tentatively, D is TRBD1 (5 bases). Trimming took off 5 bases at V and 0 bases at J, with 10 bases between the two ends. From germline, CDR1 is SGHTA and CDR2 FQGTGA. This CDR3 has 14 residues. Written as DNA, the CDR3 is TGTGCCAGCAGCCCTGACAGCATGAACACTGAAGCTTTCTTT. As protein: CASSPDSMNTEAFF.

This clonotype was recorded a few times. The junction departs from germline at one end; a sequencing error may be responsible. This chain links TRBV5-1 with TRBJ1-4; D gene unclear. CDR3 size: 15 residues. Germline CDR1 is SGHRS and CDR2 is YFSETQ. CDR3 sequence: CASSLGVATNEELFF. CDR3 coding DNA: TGCGCCAGCAGCTTGGGGGTTGCAACTAATGAAGAACTGTTTTTT.

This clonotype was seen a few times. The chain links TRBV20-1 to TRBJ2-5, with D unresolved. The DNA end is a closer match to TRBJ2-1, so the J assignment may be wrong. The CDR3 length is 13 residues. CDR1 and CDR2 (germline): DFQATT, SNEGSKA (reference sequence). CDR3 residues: CSVPDPFGNEQFF. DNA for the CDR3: TGCAGTGTTCCGGACCCCTTTGGCAATGAGCAGTTCTTC.

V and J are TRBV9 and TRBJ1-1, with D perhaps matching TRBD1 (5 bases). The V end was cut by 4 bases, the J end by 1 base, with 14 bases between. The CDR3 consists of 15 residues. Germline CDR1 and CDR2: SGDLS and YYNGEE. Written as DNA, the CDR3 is TGTGCCAGCAGCCCCAGTACGACAGAGAACACTGAAGCTTTCTTT. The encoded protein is CASSPSTTENTEAFF.

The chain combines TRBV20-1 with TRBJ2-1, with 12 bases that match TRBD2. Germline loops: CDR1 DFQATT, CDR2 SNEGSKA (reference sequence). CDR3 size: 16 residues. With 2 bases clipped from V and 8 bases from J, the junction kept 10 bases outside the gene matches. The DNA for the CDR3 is TGCAGTGCTAGACCTAAGACTAGCGGGAGTATGGATGAGCAGTTCTTC. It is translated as CSARPKTSGSMDEQFF.

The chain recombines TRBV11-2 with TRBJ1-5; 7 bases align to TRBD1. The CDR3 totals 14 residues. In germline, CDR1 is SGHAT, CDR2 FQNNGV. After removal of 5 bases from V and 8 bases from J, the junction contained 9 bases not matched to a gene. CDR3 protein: CASSPTGVHEPQHF. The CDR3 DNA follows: TGTGCCAGCAGCCCAACAGGGGTCCATGAGCCCCAGCATTTT. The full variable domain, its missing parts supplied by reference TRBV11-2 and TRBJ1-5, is EAGVAQSPRYKIIEKRQSVAFWCNPISGHATLYWYQQILGQGPKLLIQFQNNGVVDDSQLPKDRFSAERLKGVDSTLKIQPAKLEDSAVYLCASSPTGVHEPQHFGDGTRLSIL.

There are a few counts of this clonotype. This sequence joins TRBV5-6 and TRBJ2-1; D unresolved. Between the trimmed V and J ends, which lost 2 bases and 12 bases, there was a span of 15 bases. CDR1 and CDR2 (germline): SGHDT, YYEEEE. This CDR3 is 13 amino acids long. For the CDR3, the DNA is TGTGCCAGCAGCTTCCCTCAACGCCAAATGCAGTTCTTC. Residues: CASSFPQRQMQFF.